This TCR beta chain is from a study of cytomegalovirus exposure and HLA in healthy donors. Study-wide context: Prior work identified 100 million to 130 million unique TCR beta sequences in 150 million to 200 million T cells.

Study-wide findings and caveats: TCR beta V- and J-gene trimming was later associated with a missense DCLRE1C variant. It was confirmed in vitro that three of the CMV-associated chains were specific for CMV antigens. The later analysis indicated that the majority of CMV-associated TCR beta chains appeared HLA-restricted.

V gave up 4 bases and J gave up 3 bases, with 12 bases separating them. This CDR3 has 15 residues. CDR1 MDHEN and CDR2 SYDVKM come from the germline V gene. PCR primers comprised 60 Vbeta and 13 Jbeta primers. Using immunoSEQ multiplex PCR, the repertoire was profiled, and TCRdb retains in-frame clones only, with some absent. Among around 150,000 clones, 80% were seen once, and the ten largest hold approximately 4.8%. On this clone: What it binds is unknown.

The chain has TRBV28 and TRBJ2-2, with D perhaps matching TRBD2 (6 bases). The sequence came from a man aged 25 to 40 in good health and CMV-seronegative. Source material: PBMCs. This CDR3 is CASSSLREDTGELFF. The CDR3 nucleotides are TGTGCCAGCAGTTCTTTAAGGGAGGACACCGGGGAGCTGTTTTTT.